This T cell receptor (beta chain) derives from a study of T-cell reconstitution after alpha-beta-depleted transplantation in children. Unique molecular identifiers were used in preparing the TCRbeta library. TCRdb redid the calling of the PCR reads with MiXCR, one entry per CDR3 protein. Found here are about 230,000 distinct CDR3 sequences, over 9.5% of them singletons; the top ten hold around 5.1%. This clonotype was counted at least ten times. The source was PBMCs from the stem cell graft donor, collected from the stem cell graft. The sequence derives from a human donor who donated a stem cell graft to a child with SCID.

CDR3 sequence reads: CASGTLTSDGNEQFF. For the CDR3, the DNA is TGTGCCAGCGGCACCTTGACTAGCGATGGCAATGAGCAGTTCTTC. The V and J genes are TRBV5-6 and TRBJ2-1; TRBD2 matches 8 bases. Germline CDR1 SGHDT, CDR2 YYEEEE. The CDR3 spans 15 residues. After removal of 7 bases from V and 6 bases from J, the junction contained 12 bases not matched to a gene.